Listed below are T cell receptor beta chains from one sample, sequenced in a study of CD8+ T cells in alopecia areata. This table comes from immunoSEQ multiplex PCR, and its TCRdb copy is limited to in-frame clones, with some not included. The sample yields around 150,000 clones, less than 65% seen once. Sequenced: CD8+ T cells sorted from blood. These receptors came from a human donor in good health. Both conserved end residues are part of each CDR3. The order of the fields is V gene, D gene, J gene, clone size, CDR3 protein, CDR3 DNA. A D gene is named only where the DNA matches it firmly. Rows give clone size only sometimes, using once, few, many, or a class for an expanded clone.

TRBV29-1	.	TRBJ2-6	once	CSVEDRQPIRQTWANVLTF	TGCAGCGTTGAAGATCGGCAGCCTATCCGACAAACCTGGGCCAACGTCCTGACTTTC
TRBV25-1	.	TRBJ2-5	.	CASSSRRAETQYF	TGTGCCAGCAGTTCGCGGAGGGCCGAGACCCAGTACTTC
TRBV23-1	.	TRBJ2-4	few	CASSPGPRWAKNIQYF	TGCGCCAGCAGTCCCGGTCCAAGATGGGCCAAAAACATTCAGTACTTC
TRBV29-1	.	TRBJ2-7	.	CSALGAGYEQYF	TGCAGCGCTCTGGGAGCGGGCTACGAGCAGTACTTC
TRBV29-1	.	TRBJ2-7	once	CSVESGNYEQYF	TGCAGCGTTGAGTCTGGGAACTACGAGCAGTACTTC
TRBV27	TRBD2	TRBJ2-7	few	CASSPLRTSGRSRYEQYF	TGTGCCAGCAGTCCCCTGAGGACTAGCGGGAGGTCCCGGTACGAGCAGTACTTC
TRBV19	.	TRBJ2-1	.	CASTGSPNGEQFF	TGTGCCAGTACAGGGTCGCCGAATGGCGAGCAGTTCTTC
TRBV7-9	.	TRBJ2-5	.	CASSYLSETQYF	TGTGCCAGCAGCTACCTGTCAGAGACCCAGTACTTC
TRBV29-1	.	TRBJ2-7	.	CSVEAPGFPYEQYF	TGCAGCGTTGAAGCACCAGGGTTTCCCTACGAGCAGTACTTC
TRBV5-4	TRBD1	TRBJ2-3	once	CASSVFSGQITDTQYF	TGTGCCAGCAGCGTATTTTCGGGACAGATAACAGATACGCAGTATTTT
TRBV11-2	TRBD1	TRBJ2-5	.	CASTSTGAQETQYF	TGTGCCAGCACCTCTACAGGGGCGCAAGAGACCCAGTACTTC
TRBV5-6	.	TRBJ2-2	.	CASSLWQNTGELFF	TGTGCCAGCAGCTTGTGGCAGAACACCGGGGAGCTGTTTTTT
TRBV5-1	.	TRBJ2-2	few	CASSLRQAGTGELFF	TGCGCCAGCAGCCTGAGACAGGCCGGCACCGGGGAGCTGTTTTTT
TRBV29-1	TRBD1	TRBJ2-7	.	CSARQGSSYEQYF	TGCAGCGCCCGACAGGGTTCGTCCTACGAGCAGTACTTC
TRBV5-6	.	TRBJ1-2	.	CASSAPGQGPYTF	TGTGCCAGCAGCGCCCCCGGTCAGGGTCCCTACACCTTC
TRBV2	.	TRBJ1-1	many	CASGPGNTEAFF	TGTGCCAGTGGTCCAGGGAACACTGAAGCTTTCTTT
TRBV29-1	TRBD1	TRBJ2-2	.	CSVTPGGGGELFF	TGCAGCGTAACTCCAGGGGGCGGCGGGGAGCTGTTTTTT
TRBV6-4	.	TRBJ2-2	.	CASSDTAPGELFF	TGTGCCAGCAGTGACACCGCCCCCGGGGAGCTGTTTTTT
TRBV4-1	TRBD2	TRBJ2-1	.	CASSQVQTSGHSEQFF	TGCGCCAGCAGCCAAGTACAGACTAGCGGGCATAGTGAGCAGTTCTTC
TRBV5-1	TRBD2	TRBJ2-1	.	CASSPGVAGDEQFF	TGCGCCAGCAGCCCCGGGGTAGCGGGAGATGAGCAGTTCTTC
TRBV27	TRBD1	TRBJ2-7	.	CASRDRANYEQYF	TGTGCCAGCAGGGACAGGGCAAACTACGAGCAGTACTTC
TRBV27	.	TRBJ2-3	.	CASGGGYSTDTQYF	TGTGCCAGCGGGGGGGGCTACAGCACAGATACGCAGTATTTT
TRBV6-5	.	TRBJ1-2	once	CASSGYGYTF	TGTGCCAGCAGTGGCTATGGCTACACCTTC
TRBV27	.	TRBJ2-7	.	CASSLGQSYEQYF	TGTGCCAGCAGTTTAGGACAGTCCTACGAGCAGTACTTC
TRBV4-2	.	TRBJ2-7	once	CASSQDRSGPSYEQYF	TGTGCCAGCAGCCAAGATCGGTCGGGACCCTCCTACGAGCAGTACTTC
TRBV2	.	TRBJ1-1	few	CASSESAKSNTEAFF	TGTGCCAGCAGTGAATCGGCGAAAAGTAACACTGAAGCTTTCTTT
TRBV5-1	.	TRBJ1-5	few	CASSWTPTNQPQHF	TGCGCCAGCAGCTGGACACCAACTAATCAGCCCCAGCATTTT
TRBV29-1	TRBD2	TRBJ2-2	.	CSVVSGINTGELFF	TGCAGCGTTGTTAGCGGGATAAACACCGGGGAGCTGTTTTTT
TRBV29-1	TRBD2	TRBJ2-7	.	CSVGGGLAGVSYEQYF	TGCAGCGTTGGTGGGGGGCTAGCGGGAGTGAGCTACGAGCAGTACTTC
TRBV4-1	.	TRBJ2-1	.	CASSQGGNTYNEQFF	TGCGCCAGCAGCCAAGGGGGGAACACCTACAATGAGCAGTTCTTC
TRBV29-1	.	TRBJ2-1	.	CSVEGRLLSYNEQFF	TGCAGCGTTGAAGGGCGACTTCTTTCCTACAATGAGCAGTTCTTC
TRBV7-9	.	TRBJ2-7	.	CASSFQGLPYEQYF	TGTGCCAGCAGCTTTCAGGGTCTACCCTACGAGCAGTACTTC
TRBV13	.	TRBJ2-1	.	CASSLAASNEQFF	TGTGCCAGCAGCTTAGCGGCTAGCAATGAGCAGTTCTTC
TRBV27	TRBD2	TRBJ2-1	.	CASTGTSGSYMFGNEQFF	TGTGCCAGCACGGGGACTAGCGGGAGTTATATGTTTGGGAATGAGCAGTTCTTC
TRBV29-1	TRBD1	TRBJ1-2	.	CSVRDRDGYTF	TGCAGCGTACGGGACAGGGATGGCTACACCTTC
TRBV9	.	TRBJ2-3	.	CASSETGDTQYF	TGTGCCAGCAGCGAGACAGGAGATACGCAGTATTTT
TRBV27	.	TRBJ2-1	.	CASSFGQGPYNEQFF	TGTGCCAGCAGTTTCGGGCAGGGACCCTACAATGAGCAGTTCTTC
TRBV25-1	.	TRBJ2-7	.	CASSERPGFYEQYF	TGTGCCAGCAGTGAACGGCCGGGATTCTACGAGCAGTACTTC
TRBV29-1	.	TRBJ2-7	few	CSVETTAAYEQYF	TGCAGCGTTGAGACTACAGCGGCCTACGAGCAGTACTTC
TRBV7-9	TRBD2	TRBJ2-5	.	CASSLSGLAGEKETQYF	TGTGCCAGCAGCTTATCCGGACTAGCGGGGGAAAAAGAGACCCAGTACTTC
TRBV7-8	.	TRBJ1-1	.	CAILWMDHTEAFF	TGTGCCATACTTTGGATGGATCACACTGAAGCTTTCTTT
TRBV20-1	.	TRBJ2-3	.	CSPSFFDTQYF	TGCAGTCCAAGCTTCTTCGATACGCAGTATTTT
TRBV27	.	TRBJ2-7	.	CASSLLGGNYEQYF	TGTGCCAGCAGTTTATTGGGGGGCAACTACGAGCAGTACTTC
TRBV6-5	TRBD2	TRBJ2-1	.	CASGPTSGNEQFF	TGTGCCAGCGGCCCCACTAGCGGCAATGAGCAGTTCTTC
TRBV5-1	TRBD1	TRBJ1-1	.	CASSREGGEVEAFF	TGCGCCAGCAGTCGAGAAGGGGGCGAGGTTGAAGCTTTCTTT
TRBV6-5	.	TRBJ1-4	.	CASSSSASEKLFF	TGTGCCAGCAGTTCTTCCGCCTCTGAAAAACTGTTTTTT
TRBV5-6	TRBD1	TRBJ1-5	.	CASSLAGQVNQPQHF	TGTGCCAGCAGCTTGGCTGGACAGGTCAATCAGCCCCAGCATTTT
TRBV29-1	TRBD1	TRBJ2-7	.	CSVTGTGNEQYF	TGCAGCGTCACCGGGACAGGGAACGAGCAGTACTTC
TRBV29-1	TRBD2	TRBJ2-3	.	CSVELLAEGTDTQYF	TGCAGCGTGGAATTACTAGCGGAGGGCACAGATACGCAGTATTTT
TRBV29-1	TRBD2	TRBJ2-1	.	CSVGGLAGVFYNEQFF	TGCAGCGTTGGGGGACTAGCGGGAGTCTTCTACAATGAGCAGTTCTTC
TRBV5-1	.	TRBJ2-7	few	CASSPGNEQYF	TGCGCCAGCAGCCCGGGCAACGAGCAGTACTTC
TRBV27	.	TRBJ2-3	.	CASSLGRETDTQYF	TGTGCCAGCAGTTTAGGCAGGGAGACAGATACGCAGTATTTT
TRBV7-6	.	TRBJ1-2	.	CASSLARGRGYTF	TGTGCCAGCAGCTTAGCGAGGGGAAGAGGCTACACCTTC
TRBV14	TRBD2	TRBJ2-1	.	CASSAGAGGPYNEQFF	TGTGCCAGCAGCGCAGGAGCGGGAGGGCCCTACAATGAGCAGTTCTTC
TRBV9	.	TRBJ2-2	few	CASSATRTNTGELFF	TGTGCCAGCAGCGCGACTAGAACGAACACCGGGGAGCTGTTTTTT